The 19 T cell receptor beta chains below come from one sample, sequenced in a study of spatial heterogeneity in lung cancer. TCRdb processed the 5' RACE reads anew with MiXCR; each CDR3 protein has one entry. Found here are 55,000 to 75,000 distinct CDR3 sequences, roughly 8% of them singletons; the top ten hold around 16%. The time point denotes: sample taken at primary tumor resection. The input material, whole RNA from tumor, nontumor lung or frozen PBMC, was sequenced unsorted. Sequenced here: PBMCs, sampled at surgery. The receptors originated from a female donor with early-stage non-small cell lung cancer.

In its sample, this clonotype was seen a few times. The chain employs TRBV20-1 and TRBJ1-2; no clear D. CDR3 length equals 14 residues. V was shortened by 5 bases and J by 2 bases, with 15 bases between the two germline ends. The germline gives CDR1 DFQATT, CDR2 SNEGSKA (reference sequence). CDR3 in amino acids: CSASPRPLNYGYTF. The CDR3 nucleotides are TGCAGTGCTTCCCCGCGGCCGCTAAACTATGGCTACACCTTC.

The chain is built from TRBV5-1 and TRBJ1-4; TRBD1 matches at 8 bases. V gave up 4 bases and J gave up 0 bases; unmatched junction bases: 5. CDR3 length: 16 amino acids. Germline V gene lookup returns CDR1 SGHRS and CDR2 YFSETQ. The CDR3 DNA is TGCGCCAGCAGCCGGGACAGGACCGCAACTAATGAAAAACTGTTTTTT. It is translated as CASSRDRTATNEKLFF.

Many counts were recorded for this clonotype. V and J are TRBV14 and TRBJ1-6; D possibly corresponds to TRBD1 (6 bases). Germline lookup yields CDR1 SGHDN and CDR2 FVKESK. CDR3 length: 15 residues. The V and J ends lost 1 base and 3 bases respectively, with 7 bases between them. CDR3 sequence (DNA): TGTGCCAGCAGCCAAGGACAGGACTATAATTCACCCCTCCACTTT. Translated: CASSQGQDYNSPLHF.

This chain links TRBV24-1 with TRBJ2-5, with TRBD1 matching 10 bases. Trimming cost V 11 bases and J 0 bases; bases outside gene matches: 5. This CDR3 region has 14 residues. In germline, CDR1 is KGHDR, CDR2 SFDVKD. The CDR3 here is CASGQGGYQETQYF. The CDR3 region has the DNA TGTGCCAGCGGACAGGGGGGATACCAAGAGACCCAGTACTTC.

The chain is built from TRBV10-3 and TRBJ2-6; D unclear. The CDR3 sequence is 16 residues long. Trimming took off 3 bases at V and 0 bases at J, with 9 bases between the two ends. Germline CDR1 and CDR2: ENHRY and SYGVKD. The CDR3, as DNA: TGTGCCATCAGTGATGGTAGGAGCTCTGGGGCCAACGTCCTGACTTTC. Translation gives CAISDGRSSGANVLTF.

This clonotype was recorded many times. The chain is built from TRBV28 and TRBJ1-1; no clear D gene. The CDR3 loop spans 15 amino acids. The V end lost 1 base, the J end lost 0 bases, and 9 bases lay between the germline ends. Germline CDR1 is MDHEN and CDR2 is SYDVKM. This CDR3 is CASSLFQQMNTEAFF. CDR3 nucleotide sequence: TGTGCCAGCAGTTTATTTCAACAGATGAACACTGAAGCTTTCTTT.

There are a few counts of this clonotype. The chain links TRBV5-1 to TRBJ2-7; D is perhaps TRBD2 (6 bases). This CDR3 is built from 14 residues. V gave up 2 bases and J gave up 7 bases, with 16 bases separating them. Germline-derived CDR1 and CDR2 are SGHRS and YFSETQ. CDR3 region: CASSLGAGPGEQYF. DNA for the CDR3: TGCGCCAGCAGCTTAGGGGCGGGACCCGGGGAGCAGTACTTC.

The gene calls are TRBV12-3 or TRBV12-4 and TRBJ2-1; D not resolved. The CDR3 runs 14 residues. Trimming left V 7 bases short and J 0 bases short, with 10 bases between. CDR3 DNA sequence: TGTGCCAGCACCCCGGGCAGCTCCTACAATGAGCAGTTCTTC. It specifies CASTPGSSYNEQFF.

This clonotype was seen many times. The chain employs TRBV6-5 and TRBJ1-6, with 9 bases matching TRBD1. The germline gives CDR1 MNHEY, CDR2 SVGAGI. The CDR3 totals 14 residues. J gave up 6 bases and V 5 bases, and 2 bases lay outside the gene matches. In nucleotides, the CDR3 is TGTGCCAGCAGTGACAGGGGGGGTAATTCACCCCTCCACTTT. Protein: CASSDRGGNSPLHF.

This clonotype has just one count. For the CDR3, the DNA is TGCAGTGCACTAGACTGGCAGGGGACGAACTATGGCTACACCTTC. This translates into CSALDWQGTNYGYTF. This sequence joins TRBV20-1 and TRBJ1-2; TRBD1 might be the D (6 bases). Between the trimmed V and J ends, which lost 6 bases and 2 bases, there was a span of 19 bases. This CDR3 comprises 15 residues. The germline V gene encodes CDR1 DFQATT and CDR2 SNEGSKA (reference sequence).

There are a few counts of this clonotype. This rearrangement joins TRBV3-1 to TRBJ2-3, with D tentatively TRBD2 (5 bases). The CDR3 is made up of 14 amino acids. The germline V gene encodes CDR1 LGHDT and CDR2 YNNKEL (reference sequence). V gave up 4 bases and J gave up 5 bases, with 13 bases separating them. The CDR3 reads CASSPGWAGDTQYF. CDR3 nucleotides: TGTGCCAGCAGCCCCGGCTGGGCGGGAGATACGCAGTATTTT.

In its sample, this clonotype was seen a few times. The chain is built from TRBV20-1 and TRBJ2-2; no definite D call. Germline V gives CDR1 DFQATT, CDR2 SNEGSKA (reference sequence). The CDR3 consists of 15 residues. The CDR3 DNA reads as TGCAGCTCTCGGCCGGCAGCTACGAACACCGGGGAGCTGTTTTTT. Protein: CSSRPAATNTGELFF.

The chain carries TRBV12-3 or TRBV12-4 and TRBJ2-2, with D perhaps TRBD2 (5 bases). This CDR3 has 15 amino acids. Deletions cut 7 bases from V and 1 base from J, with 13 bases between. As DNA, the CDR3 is TGTGCCAGCACCTCCGCAGCGGAGAACACCGGGGAGCTGTTTTTT. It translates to CASTSAAENTGELFF.

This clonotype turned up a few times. CDR3 DNA sequence: TGTGCCAGCATAGGGCTAGCGAGTGCCGGGGAGCTGTTTTTT. Its protein product is CASIGLASAGELFF. The chain uses TRBV6-1 and TRBJ2-2; tentatively, D is TRBD2 (6 bases). V was trimmed by 7 bases and J by 6 bases, leaving 15 bases between them. This CDR3 spans 14 amino acids. Germline loops: CDR1 MNHNS, CDR2 SASEGT.

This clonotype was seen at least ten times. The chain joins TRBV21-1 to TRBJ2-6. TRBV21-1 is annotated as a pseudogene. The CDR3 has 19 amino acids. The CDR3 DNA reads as TGTGCCAGCAGCAAGTTCTTCTCGCAGACTCTCTCTGGGGCCAACGTCCTGACTTTC. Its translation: CASSKFFSQTLSGANVLTF.

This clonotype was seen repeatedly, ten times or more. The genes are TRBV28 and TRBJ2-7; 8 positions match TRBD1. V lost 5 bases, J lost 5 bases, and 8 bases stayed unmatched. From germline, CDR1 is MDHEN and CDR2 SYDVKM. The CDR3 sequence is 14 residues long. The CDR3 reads CASSRQGTFNEQYF. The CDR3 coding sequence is TGTGCCAGCAGTCGACAGGGGACGTTCAACGAGCAGTACTTC.

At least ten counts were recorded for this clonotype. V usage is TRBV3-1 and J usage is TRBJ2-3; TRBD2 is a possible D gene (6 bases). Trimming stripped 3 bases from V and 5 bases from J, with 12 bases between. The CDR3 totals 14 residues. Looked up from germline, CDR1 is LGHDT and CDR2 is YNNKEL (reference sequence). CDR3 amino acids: CASSQGAGIDTQYF. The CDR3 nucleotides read TGTGCCAGCAGCCAGGGCGCGGGAATAGATACGCAGTATTTT.

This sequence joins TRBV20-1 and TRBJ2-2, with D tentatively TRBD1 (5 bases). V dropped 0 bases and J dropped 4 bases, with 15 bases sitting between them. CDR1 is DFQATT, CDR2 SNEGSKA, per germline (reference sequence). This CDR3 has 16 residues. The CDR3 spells CSARDPRQILTGELFF. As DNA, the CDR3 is TGCAGTGCTAGAGACCCTCGACAGATTCTCACCGGGGAGCTGTTTTTT.

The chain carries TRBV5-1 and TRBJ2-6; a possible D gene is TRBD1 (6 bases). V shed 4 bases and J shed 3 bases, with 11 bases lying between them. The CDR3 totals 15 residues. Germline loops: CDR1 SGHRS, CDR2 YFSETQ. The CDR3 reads CASSLTGYGANVLTF. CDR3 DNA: TGCGCCAGCAGCCTAACAGGGTATGGGGCCAACGTCCTGACTTTC.